This T cell receptor beta chain was recorded in a study of Ad26.COV2.S vaccination and SARS-CoV-2 variants. The study's findings and limits: CD8+ and CD4+ T cells specific for spike reportedly responded with substantial breadth after vaccination. Among vaccine recipients, spike-specific TCR breadth exceeded that of placebo recipients. The study found similar non-spike TCR breadth in vaccine and placebo recipients.

Produced via immunoSEQ multiplex PCR; TCRdb's table is partial and in-frame only. There are roughly 700,000 clones in the sample; 89% occur only once, and over 1.3% lies in the top ten. Treatment meaning: some 20 received Ad26.COV2.S at low or high dose, single or two shots; about 5 received placebo; per-sample allocation not given. Sampling occurred on day 63 after the first vaccine or placebo injection. CDR1 and CDR2 from the germline V gene are KGHSH and LQKENI. The CDR3 spans 16 residues. V was pared by 3 bases and J by 5 bases, with 1 base of the junction left unmatched. For this clone: Its antigen is as yet unknown.

The sequence was collected from a person between 18 and 65 years old who received the Ad26.COV2.S COVID-19 vaccine or a placebo. V usage is TRBV18 and J usage is TRBJ2-1, with 16 bases lining up with TRBD2. The sequencing used peripheral blood, collected in a trial of Ad26.COV2.S vaccine versus placebo. The CDR3 protein is CASSPGLAGGDNEQFF. The DNA of the CDR3 is TGTGCCAGCTCACCGGGACTAGCGGGGGGGGACAATGAGCAGTTCTTC.